This TCR beta chain was observed in a study of metastatic and nonmetastatic thyroid tumors. Study background: Malignant thyroid and benign thyroid patients provided blood and tumor or nodule tissue whose repertoires were compared.

The entire patient cohort was treatment-naive prior to thyroid surgery. Methods used by the authors: CDR3 was compared across clinicopathological groups, and the resulting differences were used to build a distant-metastasis classifier for papillary thyroid cancer. From the PCR reads, TCRdb re-called clones with MiXCR. The authors' filters were not applied to this entry. The table lists more than 5,500 clones, about 18% of them singletons. Study-wide points: For both blood and tumor, malignant thyroid tumors reportedly showed significantly higher TCR beta diversity than benign nodules did.

The germline gives CDR1 GTSNPN, CDR2 SVGIG (reference sequence). V lost 0 bases and J 1 base, leaving 1 base between the germline ends. This CDR3 spans 12 amino acids. Worth noting for this clone: Its antigen is unidentified.

Specimen: adjacent normal tissue. The gene calls are TRBV30 and TRBJ1-3; D is ambiguous. The clonotype originates from a male donor with papillary thyroid cancer or a benign thyroid nodule (not recorded which). Some clones in this sample may be carry-over from other donors' samples. CDR3 nucleotides: TGTGCCTGGAGTGTGTCTGGAAACACCATATATTTT. Its protein is CAWSVSGNTIYF.